This T cell receptor beta chain was recorded in a study of blood T cell repertoires in COVID-19. Study-level information: PBMCs, B-cell-depleted T cells, or T cells provided the cDNA or gDNA that made up the material.

Recovery meant two consecutive negative NP/OP PCR tests, professional clearance, or resolved symptoms. In the source study's methods: Nucleated cell counts were estimated from reference gene primer amplification. TCRdb's table, derived via immunoSEQ multiplex PCR, lists solely in-frame clones and lacks some. V and J calls and clone size are copied from that table; D and trimming were computed from the DNA. The table lists some 330,000 clones, 80% to 90% of them singletons. In germline, CDR1 is KGHSH, CDR2 LQKENI. The CDR3 is 15 residues long. Losses at the gene ends were 5 bases for V and 2 bases for J; bases not matched to a gene: 5.

This rearrangement joins TRBV18 to TRBJ2-2, with 7 bases identical to TRBD1. The sample consisted of PBMCs or T cells enriched from blood (not recorded which). This TCR was sampled from a man aged 25 to 40 who had recovered from COVID-19. The CDR3 DNA sequence: TGTGCCAGCTCAACGAGGACAGGCAACACCGGGGAGCTGTTTTTT. This gives the protein CASSTRTGNTGELFF. Based on the CDR3 plus reference TRBV18 and TRBJ2-2, the full variable domain is NAGVMQNPRHLVRRRGQEARLRCSPMKGHSHVYWYRQLPEEGLKFMVYLQKENIIDESGMPKERFSAEFPKEGPSILRIQQVVRGDSAAYFCASSTRTGNTGELFFGEGSRLTVL.